The clone carrying this TCR beta chain came up a few times. The data belong to a study of blood T cells in healthy people across ages. V was clipped by 4 bases and J by 2 bases; unmatched bases: 1. This CDR3 comprises 14 residues. The germline gives CDR1 SQVTM, CDR2 ANQGSEA. A second PCR, run for about 7 to 11 cycles, used a sample-barcoded 5' primer plus a J-beta primer mix. TCRdb re-called the 5' RACE reads through MiXCR, storing one row per CDR3 protein. The profile shows hundreds of thousands of distinct CDR3 sequences, approximately 40% of them singletons. In each sample, at least 6.5 million PBMCs were isolated.

The source of this sequence is a man at least 80 years old in good health. Material for sequencing was blood. V is TRBV29-1 and J is TRBJ2-5; 13 nucleotides agree with TRBD2. This chain's CDR3 is CSVGLAGGQETQYF. The CDR3 nucleotides read TGCAGCGTTGGACTAGCGGGGGGTCAAGAGACCCAGTACTTC.